This TCR beta chain was identified in a study of OX40 agonist ivuxolimab in advanced cancers. Overall study context: Participants averaged about 60 years of age (range roughly 20 to 90) and were 75% to 90% male.

Prior autoimmune disease or systemic immunosuppression barred patients. Only in-frame clones appear in the TCRdb table, and some are missing; sequencing was by immunoSEQ multiplex PCR. The sample contains 46,000 or so clones, 85% to 90% of which appear only once. Trimming left V 6 bases short and J 0 bases short, with 12 bases between. Germline V gene data show CDR1 as LNHDA and CDR2 as SQIVND (reference sequence). The CDR3 consists of 14 residues. The chain uses TRBV19 and TRBJ2-7; the D gene is possibly TRBD1 (6 bases). This receptor was obtained from an adult with an advanced solid tumor such as melanoma, head and neck, liver or kidney cancer. The sample in question was CD4+ or CD8+ T cells sorted from blood, obtained in a trial of the OX40 agonist ivuxolimab. For the CDR3, the DNA is TGTGCCAGTAGGGGGACACCAGTCTCCTACGAGCAGTACTTC. Its translation is CASRGTPVSYEQYF.